This T cell receptor beta chain was captured by sequencing in a study of blood T cell repertoires in COVID-19. In the authors' workflow: The assay estimated nucleated cells by amplifying reference gene primers. Measured with immunoSEQ multiplex PCR; TCRdb has only the in-frame clones, and not every one. V, J and clone size were drawn from that table, and D and trimming were deduced from the DNA. Counted here are 88,000 or so clones, roughly 77% occurring once; the ten biggest clones make up roughly 24%. The ends lost 5 bases at V and 0 bases at J; junction bases unmatched: 3. The germline V gene encodes CDR1 SNHLY and CDR2 FYNNEI. CDR3 size: 16 residues.

This receptor was taken from a human donor in a cohort sampled during active COVID-19. The chain recombines TRBV2 with TRBJ1-3; 11 nucleotides line up with TRBD1. Sequenced input: peripheral blood. CDR3 in DNA: TGTGCCAGCAGTCGGGACAGGGGGGACTCTGGAAACACCATATATTTT. Residues: CASSRDRGDSGNTIYF.